The 14 T cell receptor beta chains reported below all come from one sample, sequenced in a study of shared clonotypes between healthy human individuals. Method: immunoSEQ multiplex PCR; TCRdb's copy keeps in-frame clones and lacks some. The sample carries 2 million to 3 million clones, 93% recorded once. The specimen sequenced was naive CD4+ T cells from PBMCs. Subset noted: CD45RA+ positively selected. The receptors stem from a man younger than 30 in good health. Some clones in this sample may be carry-over from other donors' samples.

This clone has only one observation. This chain's CDR3 is CASSISVSNTGELFF. The CDR3, as DNA: TGTGCCAGTAGTATCTCAGTCTCGAACACCGGGGAGCTGTTTTTT. The chain recombines TRBV19 with TRBJ2-2; D not resolved. The CDR3 length is 15 residues. Looked up from germline, CDR1 is LNHDA and CDR2 is SQIVND (reference sequence). Trimming cost V 3 bases and J 0 bases, with 8 bases left between them.

In regard to this clone: In the same sample, other DNA sequences code for this CDR3. The rearrangement uses TRBV30 and TRBJ1-2; tentative D call: TRBD1 (5 bases). The germline V and J ends were trimmed by 0 bases and 8 bases, with 7 bases remaining between them. Looked up from germline, CDR1 is GTSNPN and CDR2 is SVGIG (reference sequence). The length of the CDR3 is 11 residues. The CDR3 loop reads CAWSVRGGYTF. CDR3 DNA: TGTGCCTGGAGTGTAAGGGGCGGCTACACCTTC. The full variable domain, its missing parts supplied by reference TRBV30 and TRBJ1-2, is SQTIHQWPATLVQPVGSPLSLECTVEGTSNPNLYWYRQAAGRGLQLLFYSVGIGQISSEVPQNLSASRPQDRQFILSSKKLLLSDSGFYLCAWSVRGGYTFGSGTRLTVV.

The chain recombines TRBV30 with TRBJ1-3; D unresolved. Trimming took 2 bases from V and 3 from J, leaving 11 bases between them. CDR1 is GTSNPN and CDR2 is SVGIG in the germline V gene (reference sequence). The CDR3 sequence is 14 residues long. DNA of the CDR3: TGTGCCTGGAGTTCCGGACCGGGTGGAAACACCATATATTTT. The encoded protein is CAWSSGPGGNTIYF.

About this clone itself: The identical CDR3 is also encoded by other nucleotide sequences in the sample. The V gene is TRBV5-1, the J gene TRBJ1-1, with D unclear. V lost 0 bases and J lost 2, with 11 bases in between. The CDR3 totals 15 residues. The germline gives CDR1 SGHRS, CDR2 YFSETQ. CDR3 DNA sequence: TGCGCCAGCAGCTTGGCCGGGCCCTTAAACACTGAAGCTTTCTTT. Residues: CASSLAGPLNTEAFF.

The chain uses TRBV2 and TRBJ2-7; 9 bases align to TRBD1. Germline V CDR1 and CDR2: SNHLY, FYNNEI. The CDR3 runs 17 residues. Trimming cost V 8 bases and J 2 bases; bases outside gene matches: 16. The CDR3 DNA reads as TGTGCCAGCTACATATCTCTGCCGGGGACAGGGACCTACGAGCAGTACTTC. Amino acids: CASYISLPGTGTYEQYF.

This clone has just one count. Other DNA sequences in this specimen translate into the identical CDR3. The gene calls are TRBV28 and TRBJ2-5, with 7 bases identical to TRBD2. Germline assignment: CDR1 MDHEN and CDR2 SYDVKM. With 6 bases clipped from V and 3 bases from J, the junction kept 4 bases outside the gene matches. The CDR3 is made up of 13 amino acids. The CDR3 is CASSPGGEETQYF. CDR3 DNA sequence: TGTGCCAGCAGCCCTGGGGGGGAAGAGACCCAGTACTTC.

The J gene is TRBJ2-7, the V gene TRBV11-3; 7 nucleotides agree with TRBD2. The CDR3 loop spans 12 amino acids. Germline V CDR1 and CDR2: SGHNT, YENEEA. V gave up 4 bases and J gave up 7 bases; unmatched junction bases: 4. CDR3 DNA: TGTGCCAGCAGCTGGGGGGGGTGTGAGCAGTACTTC. Protein: CASSWGGCEQYF.

This chain joins TRBV6-1 and TRBJ2-7; 7 positions agree with TRBD1. In germline, CDR1 is MNHNS, CDR2 SASEGT. V shed 10 bases and J 1 base; nucleotides not matched to a gene: 10. The CDR3 is 14 residues long. The CDR3 DNA reads TGTGCCACCGACCAAAGGACAGGATCCTACGAGCAGTACTTC. Translating gives CATDQRTGSYEQYF.

This sequence joins TRBV5-1 and TRBJ1-1, with 7 bases that match TRBD1. Germline loops: CDR1 SGHRS, CDR2 YFSETQ. This CDR3 is 15 amino acids long. V lost 4 bases to trimming and J lost 2 bases; unmatched junction nucleotides: 8. The CDR3 here is CASSTTQGRNTEAFF. Here the CDR3 DNA reads TGCGCCAGCAGCACCACACAGGGGAGAAACACTGAAGCTTTCTTT. The full variable domain, its missing parts supplied by reference TRBV5-1 and TRBJ1-1, is KAGVTQTPRYLIKTRGQQVTLSCSPISGHRSVSWYQQTPGQGLQFLFEYFSETQRNKGNFPGRFSGRQFSNSRSEMNVSTLELGDSALYLCASSTTQGRNTEAFFGQGTRLTVV.

The gene calls are TRBV7-3 and TRBJ1-1; no clear D. Germline loops: CDR1 SGHTA, CDR2 FQGTGA. CDR3 length equals 15 residues. V lost 2 bases and J lost 1, with 11 bases in between. CDR3 nucleotide sequence: TGTGCCAGCAGCTTAGGACCCTTACCGAACACTGAAGCTTTCTTT. It encodes CASSLGPLPNTEAFF.

With regard to this clone: Other nucleotide sequences from this sample produce the same CDR3. The V call is TRBV18, the J call TRBJ2-7, with D perhaps matching TRBD2 (6 bases). Germline values: CDR1 KGHSH, CDR2 LQKENI. The CDR3 runs 12 residues. V lost 3 bases and J 4 bases, leaving 7 bases between the germline ends. The CDR3 sequence is CASSPGGYEQYF. In DNA, the CDR3 is TGTGCCAGCTCACCCGGGGGTTACGAGCAGTACTTC. The variable domain in full, completed from reference TRBV18 and TRBJ2-7, reads NAGVMQNPRHLVRRRGQEARLRCSPMKGHSHVYWYRQLPEEGLKFMVYLQKENIIDESGMPKERFSAEFPKEGPSILRIQQVVRGDSAAYFCASSPGGYEQYFGPGTRLTVT.

The chain has TRBV11-2 and TRBJ1-3; D gene ambiguous. The CDR3 sequence is 13 residues long. Germline CDR1 reads SGHAT; CDR2 reads FQNNGV. Trimming removed 6 bases at V and 2 bases at J, with 8 bases between. The DNA of the CDR3 is TGTGCCAGCAGTTTTGAGGCTGGAAACACCATATATTTT. Amino acids: CASSFEAGNTIYF.

This chain uses TRBV12-5 with TRBJ2-3, with 7 bases identical to TRBD1. Germline assignment: CDR1 LGHNT and CDR2 FRNRAP. CDR3 size: 17 residues. With V trimmed by 1 base and J by 5 bases, 12 bases remained unmatched. Here the CDR3 DNA reads TGTGCTAGTGGTTTGGGACAGGGTACGGGTTCGGTAGATACGCAGTATTTT. Its protein is CASGLGQGTGSVDTQYF. Full variable domain (remainder filled in from reference TRBV12-5 and TRBJ2-3): DARVTQTPRHKVTEMGQEVTMRCQPILGHNTVFWYRQTMMQGLELLAYFRNRAPLDDSGMPKDRFSAEMPDATLATLKIQPSEPRDSAVYFCASGLGQGTGSVDTQYFGPGTRLTVL.

The chain recombines TRBV29-1 with TRBJ2-3; 12 bases are shared with TRBD2. V was pared by 4 bases and J by 6 bases, with 8 bases of the junction left unmatched. CDR3 length: 15 residues. Per the germline V gene, CDR1 is SQVTM and CDR2 is ANQGSEA. CDR3 residues: CSVALLAGGPDTQYF. CDR3 sequence (DNA): TGCAGCGTTGCCCTGCTAGCGGGAGGGCCTGATACGCAGTATTTT.